This T cell receptor (beta chain) is from a study of blood T cell repertoires in COVID-19. Background on the study: COVID-19 samples collected from the United States, Italy and Spain covered acute and convalescent phases.

This CDR3 has 14 residues. Germline CDR1 and CDR2: SGHTA and FQGNSA. V lost 1 base, J lost 4 bases, and 8 bases lay in between. Authors' analysis steps: For nucleated cells, counts were estimated from reference gene primer amplification. Clones were sequenced by immunoSEQ multiplex PCR, and TCRdb holds only the in-frame ones, with some missing. The V and J calls and clone size were taken over from that table, and D and trimming were inferred from the DNA. This sample yields around 95,000 clones, of which over 70% are seen a single time; over 8.5% belongs to the top ten. This rearrangement joins TRBV7-2 to TRBJ1-5; D possibly corresponds to TRBD1 (5 bases). This receptor was identified in a woman of 80 years or more with acute or convalescent COVID-19. Sequenced input: peripheral blood. For the CDR3, the DNA is TGTGCCAGCAGCTTAGGACAGAGTAATCAGCCCCAGCATTTT. Translating it yields CASSLGQSNQPQHF. The entire variable domain, with the rest obtained from reference TRBV7-2 and TRBJ1-5, is as follows: GAGVSQSPSNKVTEKGKDVELRCDPISGHTALYWYRQSLGQGLEFLIYFQGNSAPDKSGLPSDRFSAERTGGSVSTLTIQRTQQEDSAVYLCASSLGQSNQPQHFGDGTRLSIL.